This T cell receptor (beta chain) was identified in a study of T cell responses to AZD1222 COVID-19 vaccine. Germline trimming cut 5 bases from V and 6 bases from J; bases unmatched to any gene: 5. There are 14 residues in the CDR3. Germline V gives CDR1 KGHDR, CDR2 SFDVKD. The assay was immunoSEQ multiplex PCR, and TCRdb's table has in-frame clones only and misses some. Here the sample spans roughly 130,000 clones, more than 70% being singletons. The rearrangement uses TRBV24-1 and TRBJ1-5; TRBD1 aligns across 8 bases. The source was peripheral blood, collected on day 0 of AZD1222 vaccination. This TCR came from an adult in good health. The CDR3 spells CATSGQGAGQPQHF. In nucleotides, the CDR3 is TGTGCCACCAGTGGTCAGGGGGCAGGTCAGCCCCAGCATTTT.